The TCR beta chain under discussion was sequenced for a study of blood T cell repertoires in COVID-19. Profiled with immunoSEQ multiplex PCR; TCRdb holds only in-frame clones, not every one. Of 200,000 or so clones in the sample, approximately 88% were seen once. In regard to this clone: The junction departs from germline at one end; a sequencing error may be responsible.

Sequenced input: peripheral blood. The sequence was obtained from a man aged 55-75 years who had recovered from COVID-19.

The CDR3 sequence: CASTPGGPYIEQFF. The CDR3 nucleotides are TGCGCCAGCACGCCGGGAGGCCCATACATTGAGCAGTTCTTC. The chain carries TRBV4-1 and TRBJ2-1; the match to TRBD2 covers 7 bases. CDR1 is MGHRA and CDR2 is YSYEKL in the germline V gene. The CDR3 is 14 amino acids.